This is a list of T cell receptor beta chains from one sample in a study of beta chain features in type 1 diabetes. The assay was immunoSEQ multiplex PCR, and TCRdb's table has in-frame clones only and misses some. This sample has approximately 46,000 clones; around 40% occur once, and the top ten carry approximately 0.13%. The sequenced material came from stem cell memory CD4+ T cells from blood. The receptor set was obtained from a man between 25 and 39 years old with type 1 diabetes. CDR3s include the opening cysteine and the closing phenylalanine or tryptophan. A D gene is named only where the DNA matches it firmly. Clone sizes are given selectively: once, few, many, or a class where the clone is expanded.

clone_size	d_call	v_call	j_call	cdr3_nt	cdr3_aa
NA	NA	TRBV5-4	TRBJ2-7	TGTGCCAGCAGCTTCGGCGGGGGCGACGAGCAGTACTTC	CASSFGGGDEQYF
few	TRBD1	TRBV11-2	TRBJ1-5	TGTGCCAGCAGCCTCGGGACAGGGAGTCTGCATCAGCCCCAGCATTTT	CASSLGTGSLHQPQHF
NA	NA	TRBV10-3	TRBJ1-1	TGTGCCATCAGCAGGCTTAACACTGAAGCTTTCTTT	CAISRLNTEAFF
NA	NA	TRBV19	TRBJ2-5	TGTGCCAGTAGTACAGGGGGCGGGAGAGAGACCCAGTACTTC	CASSTGGGRETQYF
NA	TRBD1	TRBV5-5	TRBJ1-5	TGTGCCAGCAGCCGGGACAGGGTCTCGCCCCAGCATTTT	CASSRDRVSPQHF
NA	NA	TRBV7-2	TRBJ2-5	TGTGCCAGCAGCTTAGGTGGAGGGGGCATGGAGACCCAGTACTTC	CASSLGGGGMETQYF
NA	NA	TRBV18	TRBJ2-1	TGTGCCAGCTCACCGGGGAGTCGGGAGTTCTTC	CASSPGSREFF
few	TRBD2	TRBV29-1	TRBJ2-1	TGCAGCGTCACCGGACTAGCGGGGTACAATGAGCAGTTCTTC	CSVTGLAGYNEQFF
few	NA	TRBV28	TRBJ2-7	TGTGCCAGCAGTTTACGCAGGGGCGAGCAGTACTTC	CASSLRRGEQYF
NA	NA	TRBV6-1	TRBJ2-7	TGTGCCAGCAGTGAACGGGGGTTCCTCTACGAGCAGTACTTC	CASSERGFLYEQYF
NA	NA	TRBV30	TRBJ1-5	TGTGCCTGGAGGGGGGAGGACAATCAGCCCCAGCATTTT	CAWRGEDNQPQHF
NA	TRBD1	TRBV4-1	TRBJ2-1	TGCGCCAGCAGCCATCCCCGGGACAGGATAGCCGTGGAGCAGTTCTTC	CASSHPRDRIAVEQFF
once	NA	TRBV5-1	TRBJ2-5	TGCGCCAGCAGCTTCCGGGACATGGAAGAGACCCAGTACTTC	CASSFRDMEETQYF
few	TRBD1	TRBV5-1	TRBJ1-2	TGCGCCAGCAGCTTGGTCAGGGGGCAAGATGGCTACACCTTC	CASSLVRGQDGYTF
NA	NA	TRBV27	TRBJ1-5	TGTGCCAGCAGTTTATCGTACGTGAGGGTTGGGCCCCAGCATTTT	CASSLSYVRVGPQHF
NA	TRBD1	TRBV7-6	TRBJ2-1	TGTGCCAGTTCCAAACAGGGGGCCGGGGGCAATGAGCAGTTCTTC	CASSKQGAGGNEQFF
NA	TRBD1	TRBV7-9	TRBJ1-1	TGTGCCAGCAGCCCTAGACAGGGTTTGAACACTGAAGCTTTCTTT	CASSPRQGLNTEAFF
NA	NA	TRBV5-1	TRBJ2-3	TGCGCCAGCAGCCGTACTAGGAGCACAGATACGCAGTATTTT	CASSRTRSTDTQYF
few	TRBD1	TRBV6-5	TRBJ1-2	TGTGCCAGCAGTTCCTCGCCCGGACAGGGGGGAAATGGCTACACCTTC	CASSSSPGQGGNGYTF
once	TRBD1	TRBV9	TRBJ1-3	TGTGCCAGCAGCGTTAGGTCGACAGGGGGTGGAAACACCATATATTTT	CASSVRSTGGGNTIYF
few	TRBD1	TRBV7-9	TRBJ1-2	TGTGCCAGCAGTTCCGCCGGGACAGGAGTCGGCTACACCTTC	CASSSAGTGVGYTF
NA	NA	TRBV27	TRBJ2-1	TGTGCCAGCAGTTTAAGGGCGGGGTTGGTTTCTCCGTTCTTC	CASSLRAGLVSPFF
once	NA	TRBV18	TRBJ1-2	TGTGCCAGCTCACCAGATCAGGGTGGCTATGGCTACACCTTC	CASSPDQGGYGYTF
NA	NA	TRBV6-5	TRBJ1-1	TGTGCCAGCAGTTACCGGGCCCCCGGCGGGGGGACTGAAGCTTTCTTT	CASSYRAPGGGTEAFF
once	TRBD2	TRBV25-1	TRBJ2-3	TGTGCCACCATTCCGGGGGGATCAGATACGCAGTATTTT	CATIPGGSDTQYF
NA	NA	TRBV20-1	TRBJ1-1	TGCAGTGCTGGGAGTTTTGCGGCTTTCTTT	CSAGSFAAFF
NA	TRBD2	TRBV7-9	TRBJ2-1	TGTGCCAGCAGCTTTAGCGGGACTTTCGATGAGCAGTTCTTC	CASSFSGTFDEQFF
NA	NA	TRBV5-4	TRBJ2-7	TGTGCCAGCAGCTTGATTTCACAGGAGCAGTACTTC	CASSLISQEQYF
few	TRBD1	TRBV28	TRBJ2-5	TGTGCCAGTCAGGGGGCTCTAGAGACCCAGTACTTC	CASQGALETQYF